This TCR beta chain is drawn from a study of blood T cell repertoires in COVID-19. As for the study in general: Sites in the United States, Italy and Spain provided acute and convalescent COVID-19 samples.

CDR1 GTSNPN and CDR2 SVGIG come from the germline V gene (reference sequence). V lost 1 base, J lost 6 bases, and 5 bases stayed unmatched. The CDR3 totals 14 residues. Cohort placement rested on clinical history that participants reported themselves. Only in-frame clones appear in the TCRdb table, and some are missing; sequencing was by immunoSEQ multiplex PCR. The table records around 330,000 clones, roughly 87% of them present only once. The origin of this receptor is a woman aged 18-29 years who had recovered from COVID-19. This chain links TRBV30 with TRBJ1-5; TRBD1 matches at 8 bases. The material sequenced was PBMCs or T cells enriched from blood (not recorded which). CDR3 protein: CAWSAYRGIQPQHF. CDR3 nucleotide sequence: TGTGCCTGGAGTGCTTACAGGGGGATTCAGCCCCAGCATTTT. Variable domain in full (rest from reference TRBV30 and TRBJ1-5): SQTIHQWPATLVQPVGSPLSLECTVEGTSNPNLYWYRQAAGRGLQLLFYSVGIGQISSEVPQNLSASRPQDRQFILSSKKLLLSDSGFYLCAWSAYRGIQPQHFGDGTRLSIL.